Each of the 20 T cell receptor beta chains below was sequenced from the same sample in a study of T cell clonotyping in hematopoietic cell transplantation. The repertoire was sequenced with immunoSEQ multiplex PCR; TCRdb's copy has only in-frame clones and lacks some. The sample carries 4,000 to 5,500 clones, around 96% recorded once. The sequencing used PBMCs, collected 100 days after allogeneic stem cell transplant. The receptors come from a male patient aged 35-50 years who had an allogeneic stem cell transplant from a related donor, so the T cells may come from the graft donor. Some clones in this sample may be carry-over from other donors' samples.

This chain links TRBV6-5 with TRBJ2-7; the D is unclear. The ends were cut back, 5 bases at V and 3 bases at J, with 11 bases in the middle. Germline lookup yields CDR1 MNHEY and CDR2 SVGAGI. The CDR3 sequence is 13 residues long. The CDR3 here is CASSRSANYEQYF. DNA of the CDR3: TGTGCCAGCAGTAGGTCCGCGAACTACGAGCAGTACTTC.

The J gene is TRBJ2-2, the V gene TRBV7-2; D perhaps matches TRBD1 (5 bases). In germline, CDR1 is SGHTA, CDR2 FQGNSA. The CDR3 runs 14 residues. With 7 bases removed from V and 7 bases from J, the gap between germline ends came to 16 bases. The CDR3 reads CASNPSGHIGELFF. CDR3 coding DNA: TGTGCCAGCAACCCCTCCGGACATATCGGGGAGCTGTTTTTT.

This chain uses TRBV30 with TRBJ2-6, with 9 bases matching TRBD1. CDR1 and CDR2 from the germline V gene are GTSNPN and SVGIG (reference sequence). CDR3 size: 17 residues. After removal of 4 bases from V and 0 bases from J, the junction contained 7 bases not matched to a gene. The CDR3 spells CAWTRDRVSSGANVLTF. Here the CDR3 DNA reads TGTGCCTGGACCCGGGACAGGGTTTCCTCTGGGGCCAACGTCCTGACTTTC.

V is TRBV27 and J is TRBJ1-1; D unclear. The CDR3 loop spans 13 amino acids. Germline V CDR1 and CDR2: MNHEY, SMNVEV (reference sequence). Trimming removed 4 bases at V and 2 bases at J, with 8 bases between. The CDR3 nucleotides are TGTGCCAGCAGTTGGCAGGTAAACACTGAAGCTTTCTTT. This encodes CASSWQVNTEAFF.

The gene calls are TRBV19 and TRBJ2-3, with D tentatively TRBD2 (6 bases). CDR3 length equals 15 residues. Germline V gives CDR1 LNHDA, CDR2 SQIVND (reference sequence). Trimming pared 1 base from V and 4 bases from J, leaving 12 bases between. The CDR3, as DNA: TGTGCCAGTAGTATAGCCGGCGGGATCTCAGATACGCAGTATTTT. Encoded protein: CASSIAGGISDTQYF.

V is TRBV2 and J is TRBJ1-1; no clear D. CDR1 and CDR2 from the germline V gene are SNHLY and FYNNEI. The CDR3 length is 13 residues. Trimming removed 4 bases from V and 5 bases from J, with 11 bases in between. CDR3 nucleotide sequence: TGTGCCAGCAGTGCGTCCCGCGGGACTGAAGCTTTCTTT. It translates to CASSASRGTEAFF.

CDR3 protein: CASSQGYNQPQHF. CDR3 nucleotides: TGTGCCAGCAGTCAGGGTTACAATCAGCCCCAGCATTTT. The rearrangement uses TRBV9 and TRBJ1-5, with D tentatively TRBD1 (5 bases). Trimming took off 5 bases at V and 3 bases at J, with 9 bases between the two ends. The CDR3 sequence is 13 residues long. Germline V gene data show CDR1 as SGDLS and CDR2 as YYNGEE.

CDR3 DNA sequence: TGTGCCAGCAGCTTGGGACTAGCTGACACCGGGGAGCTGTTTTTT. This translates into CASSLGLADTGELFF. The rearrangement joins TRBV11-2 to TRBJ2-2, with TRBD2 matching 9 bases. The germline V gene has CDR1 SGHAT and CDR2 FQNNGV. V lost 3 bases and J lost 3; bases outside the gene matches: 2. The CDR3 consists of 15 residues. The whole variable domain, remainder taken from reference TRBV11-2 and TRBJ2-2, is EAGVAQSPRYKIIEKRQSVAFWCNPISGHATLYWYQQILGQGPKLLIQFQNNGVVDDSQLPKDRFSAERLKGVDSTLKIQPAKLEDSAVYLCASSLGLADTGELFFGEGSRLTVL.

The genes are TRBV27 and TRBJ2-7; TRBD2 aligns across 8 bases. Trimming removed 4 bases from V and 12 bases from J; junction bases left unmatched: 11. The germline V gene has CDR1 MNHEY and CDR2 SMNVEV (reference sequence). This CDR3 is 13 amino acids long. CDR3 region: CASSSAGAGIRYF. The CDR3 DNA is TGTGCCAGCAGTTCAGCGGGGGCGGGGATAAGGTACTTC.

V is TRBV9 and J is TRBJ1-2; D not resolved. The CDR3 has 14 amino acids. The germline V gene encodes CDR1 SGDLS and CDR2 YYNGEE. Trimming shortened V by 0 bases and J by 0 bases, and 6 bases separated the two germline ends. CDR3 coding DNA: TGTGCCAGCAGCGTAGCGGTAGCTAACTATGGCTACACCTTC. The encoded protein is CASSVAVANYGYTF.

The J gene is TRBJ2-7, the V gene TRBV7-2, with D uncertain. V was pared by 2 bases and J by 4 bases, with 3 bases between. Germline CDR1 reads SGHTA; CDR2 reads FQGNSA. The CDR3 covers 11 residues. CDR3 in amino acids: CASSLTYEQYF. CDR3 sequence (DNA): TGTGCCAGCAGCTTAACGTACGAGCAGTACTTC.

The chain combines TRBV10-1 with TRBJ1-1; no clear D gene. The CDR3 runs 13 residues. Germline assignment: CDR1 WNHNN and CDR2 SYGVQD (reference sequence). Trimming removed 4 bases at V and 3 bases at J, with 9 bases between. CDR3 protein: CASSARRDTEAFF. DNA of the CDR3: TGCGCCAGCAGTGCGAGGCGGGACACTGAAGCTTTCTTT.

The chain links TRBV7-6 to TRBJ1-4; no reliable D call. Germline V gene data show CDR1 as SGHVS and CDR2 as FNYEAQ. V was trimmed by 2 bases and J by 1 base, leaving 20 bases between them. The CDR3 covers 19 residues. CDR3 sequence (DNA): TGTGCCAGCAGCTTACCCCTGTGGAGATTGGGAGTAACTAATGAAAAACTGTTTTTT. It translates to CASSLPLWRLGVTNEKLFF.

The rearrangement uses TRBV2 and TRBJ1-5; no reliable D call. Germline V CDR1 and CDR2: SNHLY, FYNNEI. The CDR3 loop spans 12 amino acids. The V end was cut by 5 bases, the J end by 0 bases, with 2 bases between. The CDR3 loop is CASSYSNQPQHF. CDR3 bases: TGTGCCAGCAGTTATAGCAATCAGCCCCAGCATTTT. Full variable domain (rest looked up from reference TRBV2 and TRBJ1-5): EPEVTQTPSHQVTQMGQEVILRCVPISNHLYFYWYRQILGQKVEFLVSFYNNEISEKSEIFDDQFSVERPDGSNFTLKIRSTKLEDSAMYFCASSYSNQPQHFGDGTRLSIL.

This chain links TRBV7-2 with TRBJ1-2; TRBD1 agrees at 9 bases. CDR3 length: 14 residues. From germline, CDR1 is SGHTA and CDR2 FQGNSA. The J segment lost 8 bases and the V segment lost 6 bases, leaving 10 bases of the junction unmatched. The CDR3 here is CASSPGTGIYGYTF. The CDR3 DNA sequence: TGTGCCAGCAGTCCCGGGACAGGGATCTACGGCTACACCTTC.

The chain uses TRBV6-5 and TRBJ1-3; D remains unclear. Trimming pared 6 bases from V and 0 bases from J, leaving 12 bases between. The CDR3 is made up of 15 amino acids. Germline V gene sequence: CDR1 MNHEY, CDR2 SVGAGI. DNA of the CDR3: TGTGCCAGCAGCATGGGCCGGGACTCTGGAAACACCATATATTTT. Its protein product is CASSMGRDSGNTIYF.

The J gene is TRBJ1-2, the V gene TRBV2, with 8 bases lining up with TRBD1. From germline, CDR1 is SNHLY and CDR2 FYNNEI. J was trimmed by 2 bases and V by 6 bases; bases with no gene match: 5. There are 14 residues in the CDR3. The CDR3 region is CASSEGTGNYGYTF. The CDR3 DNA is TGTGCCAGCAGCGAGGGGACAGGAAACTATGGCTACACCTTC.

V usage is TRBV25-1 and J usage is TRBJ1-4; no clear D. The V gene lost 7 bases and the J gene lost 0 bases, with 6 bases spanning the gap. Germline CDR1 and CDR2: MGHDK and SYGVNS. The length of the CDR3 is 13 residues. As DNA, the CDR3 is TGTGCCAGCAAGGGAACAACTAATGAAAAACTGTTTTTT. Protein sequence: CASKGTTNEKLFF.

Here the CDR3 DNA reads TGCGCCAGCAGCTTGGCAGCCAGGGACGGGAGTCAGCCCCAGCATTTT. This translates into CASSLAARDGSQPQHF. The chain is built from TRBV5-1 and TRBJ1-5; a weak D match, TRBD1 (5 bases). In germline, CDR1 is SGHRS, CDR2 YFSETQ. V lost 0 bases and J lost 6, with 16 bases in between. The CDR3 consists of 16 residues.

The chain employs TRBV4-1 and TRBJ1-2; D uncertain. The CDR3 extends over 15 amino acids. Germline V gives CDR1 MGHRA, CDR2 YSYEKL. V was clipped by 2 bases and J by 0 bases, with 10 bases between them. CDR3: CASSQPRTANYGYTF. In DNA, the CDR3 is TGCGCCAGCAGCCAACCCCGGACTGCTAACTATGGCTACACCTTC.